The 11 T cell receptor beta chains listed next were all sequenced from one sample in a study of shared clonotypes between healthy human individuals. Measured with immunoSEQ multiplex PCR; TCRdb has only the in-frame clones, and not every one. The data contain some 2.4 million clones, 90% to 95% of them seen just once; the ten biggest clones take up about 0.39%. Specimen: naive CD4+ T cells from PBMCs. As to subset: CD45RA+ positively selected. These receptors all stem from a man between 18 and 29 years old in good health. Some clones in this sample may be carry-over from other donors' samples.

The chain has TRBV15 and TRBJ2-6, with 8 bases matching TRBD1. Germline trimming cut 5 bases from V and 0 bases from J; bases unmatched to any gene: 6. The CDR3 sequence is 17 residues long. Germline CDR1 reads LNHNV; CDR2 reads YYDKDF (reference sequence). Here the CDR3 reads CATSSGQGNSGANVLTF. For the CDR3, the DNA is TGTGCCACCAGCTCCGGACAGGGAAACTCTGGGGCCAACGTCCTGACTTTC.

This clone is a singleton in its sample. The chain links TRBV9 to TRBJ2-2, with TRBD2 matching 7 bases. The CDR3 sequence is 15 residues long. The V and J ends lost 0 bases and 5 bases, in that order; junction bases with no gene match: 4. The V gene's germline CDR1 is SGDLS and CDR2 YYNGEE. Here the CDR3 DNA reads TGTGCCAGCAGCGTAGCGAGACTAGCAACCGGGGAGCTGTTTTTT. Amino acid sequence: CASSVARLATGELFF.

This chain joins TRBV30 and TRBJ1-4, with D hard to call. Germline assignment: CDR1 GTSNPN and CDR2 SVGIG (reference sequence). The CDR3 extends over 15 amino acids. Trimming took 1 base from V and 0 from J, leaving 9 bases between them. The CDR3 DNA is TGTGCCTGGAGTGCGGCAGGAGCAACTAATGAAAAACTGTTTTTT. Translation: CAWSAAGATNEKLFF.

This chain joins TRBV9 and TRBJ1-4; TRBD1 aligns across 7 bases. The CDR3 loop spans 16 amino acids. The V gene's germline CDR1 is SGDLS and CDR2 YYNGEE. The trim removed 4 bases at V and 4 bases at J, leaving 10 bases unmatched. CDR3 DNA: TGTGCCAGCAGCCTGGGGACAGAGAGATTTAATGAAAAACTGTTTTTT. It specifies CASSLGTERFNEKLFF.

This clone came up once. The V call is TRBV9, the J call TRBJ1-1, with 9 bases matching TRBD1. The germline CDR1 and CDR2 sequences are SGDLS and YYNGEE. J gave up 6 bases and V 0 bases, and 6 bases lay outside the gene matches. This CDR3 has 15 residues. The CDR3: CASSVGGDRDAEAFF. The CDR3 nucleotides read TGTGCCAGCAGCGTAGGTGGGGACAGGGACGCTGAAGCTTTCTTT.

As concerns this clone: The same CDR3 can be traced to other DNA sequences in this sample. The CDR3 sequence is CASSLVGGSSYNEQFF. In nucleotides, the CDR3 is TGTGCCAGCAGCTTAGTAGGCGGTAGCTCCTACAATGAGCAGTTCTTC. The chain couples TRBV7-6 to TRBJ2-1; D is unresolved. CDR1 is SGHVS, CDR2 FNYEAQ, per germline. The CDR3 covers 16 residues. The V gene lost 1 base and the J gene lost 0 bases, with 10 bases spanning the gap.

V and J are TRBV5-1 and TRBJ2-7; D perhaps matches TRBD2 (5 bases). The germline V and J ends were trimmed by 0 bases and 0 bases, with 16 bases remaining between them. The CDR3 has 17 amino acids. Looked up from germline, CDR1 is SGHRS and CDR2 is YFSETQ. Here the CDR3 reads CASSLGSPSGSSYEQYF. The CDR3 nucleotides are TGCGCCAGCAGCTTGGGGTCCCCCAGCGGTAGCTCCTACGAGCAGTACTTC. The full variable domain, its missing parts supplied by reference TRBV5-1 and TRBJ2-7, is KAGVTQTPRYLIKTRGQQVTLSCSPISGHRSVSWYQQTPGQGLQFLFEYFSETQRNKGNFPGRFSGRQFSNSRSEMNVSTLELGDSALYLCASSLGSPSGSSYEQYFGPGTRLTVT.

The chain carries TRBV4-3 and TRBJ2-6; D is tentatively TRBD1 or TRBD2 (6 bases each). Germline CDR1 reads LGHNA; CDR2 reads YSLEER. The CDR3 runs 18 residues. V was pared by 2 bases and J by 2 bases, with 16 bases between. For the CDR3, the DNA is TGCGCCAGCAGCCAATACCACCGCGGGACAACTGGGGCCAACGTCCTGACTTTC. Its translation: CASSQYHRGTTGANVLTF.

The chain couples TRBV4-3 to TRBJ1-4; 8 nucleotides line up with TRBD1. CDR3 size: 15 residues. The J segment lost 7 bases and the V segment lost 4 bases, leaving 8 bases of the junction unmatched. Per germline, CDR1 LGHNA and CDR2 YSLEER. Here the CDR3 reads CASSPAQGAGEKLFF. The CDR3 coding sequence is TGCGCCAGCAGCCCTGCGCAGGGGGCGGGTGAAAAACTGTTTTTT.

The chain has TRBV27 and TRBJ2-7, with 8 bases that match TRBD1. The V and J ends lost 3 bases and 1 base, in that order; junction bases with no gene match: 5. Germline-derived CDR1 and CDR2 are MNHEY and SMNVEV (reference sequence). The CDR3 is 15 residues long. The CDR3 protein is CASSFRDRRSYEQYF. Here the CDR3 DNA reads TGTGCCAGCAGTTTTCGGGACAGGCGTTCCTACGAGCAGTACTTC.

The rearrangement joins TRBV19 to TRBJ2-7; the D is unclear. V was trimmed by 1 base and J by 8 bases, leaving 9 bases between them. The CDR3 is 12 residues long. Germline lookup yields CDR1 LNHDA and CDR2 SQIVND (reference sequence). The CDR3 DNA sequence: TGTGCCAGTAGTATAGGGAGAAGCAAGCAGTACTTC. Translation: CASSIGRSKQYF. The full variable domain, its missing parts supplied by reference TRBV19 and TRBJ2-7, is DGGITQSPKYLFRKEGQNVTLSCEQNLNHDAMYWYRQDPGQGLRLIYYSQIVNDFQKGDIAEGYSVSREKKESFPLTVTSAQKNPTAFYLCASSIGRSKQYFGPGTRLTVT.